One T cell receptor beta chain is described in this entry. Its antigen is currently unknown. The source of the sample is a study of T cell repertoires in cytomegalovirus infection. Germline trimming cut 5 bases from V and 6 bases from J; bases unmatched to any gene: 9. Per germline, CDR1 MNHEY and CDR2 SVGEGT. CDR3 length: 14 amino acids. TCRdb redid the calling of the reads with MiXCR, one entry per CDR3 protein. The sample yields 650,000 to 850,000 distinct CDR3 sequences, almost 30% seen once. This TCR was recovered from a human donor in good health (CMV status not recorded). Some clones in this sample may be carry-over from other donors' samples. V and J are TRBV6-2 or TRBV6-3 and TRBJ2-7, with 8 nucleotides matching TRBD1. Sequencing was performed on cultured CD8+ T cells from PBMCs, taken from culture after CMV antigen stimulation. CDR3 protein: CASSESGGAGEQYV. The CDR3 DNA reads as TGTGCCAGCAGTGAATCAGGGGGCGCGGGCGAGCAGTACGTC.